This T cell receptor (beta chain) is drawn from a study of Tregs in tolerant kidney transplant recipients. Clones were read by immunoSEQ multiplex PCR, and TCRdb kept only the in-frame ones, dropping some. The sample has 100,000 to 130,000 clones, almost 90% seen once. This clone was picked up one time. Unstimulated regulatory T cells (CD4+CD25+CD127-), CD4+CD25- non-regulatory cells, CD4 and CD8 cells were FACS-sorted from thawed PBMCs. This clonotype was obtained from a human donor who received a combined kidney and bone marrow transplant. Sequences were derived from CD4+ T cells from blood, sampled before the transplant.

The CDR3 here is CASGPPGGNSPLHF. The CDR3 nucleotides are TGTGCCAGCGGCCCGCCGGGAGGGAATTCACCCCTCCACTTT. This chain joins TRBV19 and TRBJ1-6, with D unclear. The CDR3 contains 14 residues. Germline assignment: CDR1 LNHDA and CDR2 SQIVND (reference sequence). With 9 bases removed from V and 7 bases from J, the gap between germline ends came to 16 bases.